This T cell receptor (beta chain) was captured in a study of brain T cells in children with intractable seizures (dated by TCRdb to about 2021). As for the study more broadly: Resected brain tissue from approximately 55 pediatric epilepsy surgery cases was first screened for immune gene transcripts using a NanoString immunology panel. Among the roughly twelve selected surgery cases, eight also had pre-surgery blood sequenced, leaving four with brain tissue only.

The immunoSEQ assay was used to generate TCR beta chain sequences from genomic DNA. The original methods were these. Any CDR3 sequence that did not begin with the conserved framework cysteine at position 104 was removed by hand. To get clonality, the normalized Shannon's Diversity Index was subtracted from one, giving values from 0 (maximal diversity) to 1 (oligoclonal). Differences in the frequency of the same CDR3 between samples, such as brain versus blood, were assessed with chi-squared comparison-of-proportions tests. Public clonotypes were identified by searching immuneACCESS, and similarity to known antiviral clonotypes was assessed with the VDJdb browser. TCRdb retrieved this table from immuneACCESS and kept in-frame rearrangements only. Not all clones are present; in checked studies, unresolved V genes account for under half, and no reason is known for the remainder. The V and J calls and the clone size are those of that table, but D and trimming were determined from the DNA. This sample is represented by roughly 120,000 clones; roughly 94% of them were singletons. The leading ten clones occupy about 4% of the sample.

The sample's time point label is to be understood as: resected brain tissue, or blood drawn just prior to surgery. The surgery cases that showed the highest brain T cell transcript signatures were chosen for TCR beta chain sequencing of brain tissue, and of blood when it was available. Before surgery, the patients had been given at least one anti-epileptic drug. TCR-sequenced patients were children with drug-resistant epilepsy due to tuberous sclerosis complex, focal cortical dysplasia, Rasmussen encephalitis or hemimegalencephaly. Blood samples were drawn just before the epilepsy surgery. Bulk genomic DNA was isolated from unsorted brain tissue and whole blood using the Monarch genomic DNA purification kit. As for this clone: Its binding antigen is unknown. No clone much larger than this one lies a single base away; base qualities are absent.

The CDR3 goes from the cysteine to the phenylalanine over 18 residues. Only the CDR3 region is kept as DNA, spanning 54 bases read in frame from base 1. Looking up the germline V gene yields CDR1 SNHLY and CDR2 FYNNEI. V lost 3 bases and J lost 2 bases, and the count of bases not matched to a germline gene is 8. What the authors observed across the whole study: Viral specificity was inferred solely from CDR3 sequence similarity, and the HCMV serostatus of the patients was not known. Sequencing depth differed between pre- and post-surgery blood, so clones missing from the pre-surgery sample may reflect undersampling.

The chain is encoded by TRBV2 joined to TRBJ2-7; TRBD2 lines up with 15 middle nucleotides. The sample was peripheral blood, taken at surgery. This receptor was identified in a boy less than two years old with hemimegalencephaly and intractable seizures. In nucleotide form, the sequence is TGTGCCAGCAGTGATCTGGGACTAGCGGGAGGCCGAGCCTACGAGCAGTACTTC. Its protein product is CASSDLGLAGGRAYEQYF.